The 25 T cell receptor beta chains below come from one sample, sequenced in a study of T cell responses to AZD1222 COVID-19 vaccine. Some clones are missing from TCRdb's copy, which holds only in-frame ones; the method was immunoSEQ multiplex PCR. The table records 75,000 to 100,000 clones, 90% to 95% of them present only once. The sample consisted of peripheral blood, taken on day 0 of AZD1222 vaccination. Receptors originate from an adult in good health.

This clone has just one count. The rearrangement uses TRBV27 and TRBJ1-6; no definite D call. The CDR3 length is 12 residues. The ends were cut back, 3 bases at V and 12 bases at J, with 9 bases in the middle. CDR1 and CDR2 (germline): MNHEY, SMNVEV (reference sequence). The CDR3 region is CASSFNAGPLHF. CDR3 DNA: TGTGCCAGCAGTTTCAATGCGGGACCCCTCCACTTT.

This CDR3 reads CASSLRTQSSGYTF. The CDR3 nucleotides are TGTGCCAGCAGTCTTCGGACGCAAAGCAGTGGCTACACCTTC. V gene TRBV3-1 (or the pseudogene TRBV3-2) combines with J gene TRBJ1-2; unclear D gene. Between the trimmed V and J ends, which lost 6 bases and 7 bases, there was a span of 18 bases. Germline V gene lookup returns CDR1 LGHDT and CDR2 YNNKEL (reference sequence). CDR3 length equals 14 residues.

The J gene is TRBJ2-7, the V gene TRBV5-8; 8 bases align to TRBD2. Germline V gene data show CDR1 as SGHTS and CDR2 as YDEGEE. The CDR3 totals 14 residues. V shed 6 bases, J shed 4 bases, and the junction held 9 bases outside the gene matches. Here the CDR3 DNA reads TGTGCCAGCAACGAGGCCCAGCGGGGGTACGAGCAGTACTTC. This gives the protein CASNEAQRGYEQYF.

CDR3: CATTTGELFF. CDR3 nucleotides: TGTGCCACCACCACCGGGGAGCTGTTTTTT. This sequence joins TRBV24-1 and TRBJ2-2; no definite D call. Trimming pared 8 bases from V and 4 bases from J, leaving 1 base between. Germline V lookup: CDR1 KGHDR, CDR2 SFDVKD. CDR3 length equals 10 residues.

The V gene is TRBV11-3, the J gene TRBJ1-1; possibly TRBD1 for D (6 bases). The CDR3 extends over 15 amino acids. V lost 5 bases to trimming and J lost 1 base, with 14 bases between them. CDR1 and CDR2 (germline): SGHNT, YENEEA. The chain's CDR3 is CASSQGGVKNTEAFF. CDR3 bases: TGTGCCAGCAGCCAAGGGGGGGTTAAGAACACTGAAGCTTTCTTT.

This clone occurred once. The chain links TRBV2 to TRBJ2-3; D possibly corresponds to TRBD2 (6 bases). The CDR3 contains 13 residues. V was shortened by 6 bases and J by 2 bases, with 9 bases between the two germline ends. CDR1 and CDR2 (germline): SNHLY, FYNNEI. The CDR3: CASSGDFTDTQYF. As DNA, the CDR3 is TGTGCCAGCAGCGGGGACTTCACAGATACGCAGTATTTT. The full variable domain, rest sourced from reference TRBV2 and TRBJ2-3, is EPEVTQTPSHQVTQMGQEVILRCVPISNHLYFYWYRQILGQKVEFLVSFYNNEISEKSEIFDDQFSVERPDGSNFTLKIRSTKLEDSAMYFCASSGDFTDTQYFGPGTRLTVL.

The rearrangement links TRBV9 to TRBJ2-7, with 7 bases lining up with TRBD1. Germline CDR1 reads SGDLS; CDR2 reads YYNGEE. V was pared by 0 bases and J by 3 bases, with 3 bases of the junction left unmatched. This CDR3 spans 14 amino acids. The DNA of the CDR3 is TGTGCCAGCAGCGTAGAGGGGGCGAACTACGAGCAGTACTTC. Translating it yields CASSVEGANYEQYF.

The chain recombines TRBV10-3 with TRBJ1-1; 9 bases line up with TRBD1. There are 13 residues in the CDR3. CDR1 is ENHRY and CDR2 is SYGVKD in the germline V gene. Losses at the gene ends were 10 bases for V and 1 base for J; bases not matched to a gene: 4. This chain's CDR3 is CASRDRANTEAFF. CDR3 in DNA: TGTGCCAGCAGGGACAGGGCGAACACTGAAGCTTTCTTT.

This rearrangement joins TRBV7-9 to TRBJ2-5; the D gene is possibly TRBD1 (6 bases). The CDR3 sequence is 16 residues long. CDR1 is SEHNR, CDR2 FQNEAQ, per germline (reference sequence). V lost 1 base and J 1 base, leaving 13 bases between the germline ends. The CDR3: CASSLGGTHTQETQYF. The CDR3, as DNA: TGTGCCAGCAGCTTAGGAGGGACACATACCCAAGAGACCCAGTACTTC.

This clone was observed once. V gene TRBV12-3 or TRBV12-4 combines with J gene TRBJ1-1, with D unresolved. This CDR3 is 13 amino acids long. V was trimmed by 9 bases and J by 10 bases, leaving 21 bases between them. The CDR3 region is CASSSTTPGIAFF. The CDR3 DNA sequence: TGTGCCAGTAGCTCAACCACCCCGGGAATAGCTTTCTTT.

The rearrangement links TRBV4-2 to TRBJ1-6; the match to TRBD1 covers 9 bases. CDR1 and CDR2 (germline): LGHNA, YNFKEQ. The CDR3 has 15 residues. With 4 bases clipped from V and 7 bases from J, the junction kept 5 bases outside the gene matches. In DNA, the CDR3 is TGTGCCAGCAGCCCCCGGACAGGGGAGAATTCACCCCTCCACTTT. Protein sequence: CASSPRTGENSPLHF.

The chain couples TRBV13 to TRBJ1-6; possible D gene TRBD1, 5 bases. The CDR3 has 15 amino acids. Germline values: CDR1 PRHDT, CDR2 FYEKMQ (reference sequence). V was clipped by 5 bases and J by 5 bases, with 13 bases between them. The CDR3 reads CASSVRDGDNSPLHF. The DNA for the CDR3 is TGTGCCAGCAGCGTCCGGGACGGCGATAATTCACCCCTCCACTTT.

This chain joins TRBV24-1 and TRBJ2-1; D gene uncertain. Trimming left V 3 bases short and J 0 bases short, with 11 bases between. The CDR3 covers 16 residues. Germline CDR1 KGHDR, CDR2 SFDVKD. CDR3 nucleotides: TGTGCCACCAGTGATCACGGGTCTAGCTCCTACAATGAGCAGTTCTTC. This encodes CATSDHGSSSYNEQFF.

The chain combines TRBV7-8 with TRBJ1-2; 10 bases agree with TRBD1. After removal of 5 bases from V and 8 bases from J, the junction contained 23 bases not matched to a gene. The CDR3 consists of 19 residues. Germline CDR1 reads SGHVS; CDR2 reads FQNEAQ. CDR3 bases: TGTGCCAGCAGCCCCCGCAAACCGGGACAGGGGACATTAGTAGGAGGCTACACCTTC. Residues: CASSPRKPGQGTLVGGYTF.

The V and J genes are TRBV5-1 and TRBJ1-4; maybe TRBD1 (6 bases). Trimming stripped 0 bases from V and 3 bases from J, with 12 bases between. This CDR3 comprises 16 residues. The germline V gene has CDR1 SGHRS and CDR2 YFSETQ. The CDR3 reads CASSLDNREANEKLFF. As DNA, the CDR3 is TGCGCCAGCAGCTTGGACAACAGGGAAGCTAATGAAAAACTGTTTTTT.

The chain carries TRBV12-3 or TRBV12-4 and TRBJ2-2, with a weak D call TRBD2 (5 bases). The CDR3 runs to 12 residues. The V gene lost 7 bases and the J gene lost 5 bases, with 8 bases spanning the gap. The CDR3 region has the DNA TGTGCCAGCAACTCGGGGACCGGGGAGCTGTTTTTT. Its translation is CASNSGTGELFF.

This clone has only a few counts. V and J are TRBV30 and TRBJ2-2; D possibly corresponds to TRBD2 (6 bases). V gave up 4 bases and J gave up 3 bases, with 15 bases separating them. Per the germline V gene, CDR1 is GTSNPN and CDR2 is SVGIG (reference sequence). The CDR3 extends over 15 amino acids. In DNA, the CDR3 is TGTGCCTGGACCCCTGGGACTTTTCACACCGGGGAGCTGTTTTTT. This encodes CAWTPGTFHTGELFF.

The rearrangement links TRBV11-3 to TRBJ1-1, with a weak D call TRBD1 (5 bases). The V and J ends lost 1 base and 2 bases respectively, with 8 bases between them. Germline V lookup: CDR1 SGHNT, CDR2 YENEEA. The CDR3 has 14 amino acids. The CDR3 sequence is CASSLGGENTEAFF. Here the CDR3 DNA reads TGTGCCAGCAGCTTAGGGGGGGAAAACACTGAAGCTTTCTTT.

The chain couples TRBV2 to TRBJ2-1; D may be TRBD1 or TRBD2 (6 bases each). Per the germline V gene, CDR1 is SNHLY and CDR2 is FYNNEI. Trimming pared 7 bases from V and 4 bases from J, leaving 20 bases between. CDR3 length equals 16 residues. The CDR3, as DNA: TGTGCCAGCATGCGGGGCGGAGCAGGGGTTTACAATGAGCAGTTCTTC. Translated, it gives CASMRGGAGVYNEQFF.

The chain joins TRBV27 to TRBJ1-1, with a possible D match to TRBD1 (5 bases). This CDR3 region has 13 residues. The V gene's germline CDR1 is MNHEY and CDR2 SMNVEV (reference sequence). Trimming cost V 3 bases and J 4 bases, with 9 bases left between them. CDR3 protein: CASSFRGFTEAFF. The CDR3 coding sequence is TGTGCCAGCAGTTTTCGGGGGTTCACTGAAGCTTTCTTT.

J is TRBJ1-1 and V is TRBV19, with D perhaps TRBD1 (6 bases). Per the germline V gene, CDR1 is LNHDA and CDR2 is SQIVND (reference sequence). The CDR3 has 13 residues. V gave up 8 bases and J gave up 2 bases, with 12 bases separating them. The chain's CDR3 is CASARGGNTEAFF. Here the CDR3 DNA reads TGTGCCAGTGCCAGGGGAGGAAACACTGAAGCTTTCTTT.

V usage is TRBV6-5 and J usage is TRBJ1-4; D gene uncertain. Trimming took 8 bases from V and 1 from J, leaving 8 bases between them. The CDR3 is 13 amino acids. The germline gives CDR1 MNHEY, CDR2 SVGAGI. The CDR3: CASGDLTNEKLFF. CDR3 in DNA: TGTGCCAGCGGCGACTTAACTAATGAAAAACTGTTTTTT.

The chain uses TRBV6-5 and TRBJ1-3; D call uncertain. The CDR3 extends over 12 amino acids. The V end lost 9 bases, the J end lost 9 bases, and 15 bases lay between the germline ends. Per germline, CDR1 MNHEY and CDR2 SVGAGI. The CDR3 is CASNLVGSTIYF. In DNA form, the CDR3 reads TGTGCCAGTAACCTGGTTGGATCCACCATATATTTT.

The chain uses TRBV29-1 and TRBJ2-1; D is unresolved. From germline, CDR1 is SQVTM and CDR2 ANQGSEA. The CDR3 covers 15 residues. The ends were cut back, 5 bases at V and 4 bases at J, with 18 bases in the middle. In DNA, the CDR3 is TGCAGCGTTAGGTTCAGTACTACTTTTTACAATGAGCAGTTCTTC. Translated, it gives CSVRFSTTFYNEQFF.

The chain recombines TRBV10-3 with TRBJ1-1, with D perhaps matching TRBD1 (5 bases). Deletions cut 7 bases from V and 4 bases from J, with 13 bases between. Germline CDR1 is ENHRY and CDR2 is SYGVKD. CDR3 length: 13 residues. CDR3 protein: CAITRGGGTEAFF. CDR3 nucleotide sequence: TGTGCCATCACGAGGGGTGGAGGCACTGAAGCTTTCTTT.